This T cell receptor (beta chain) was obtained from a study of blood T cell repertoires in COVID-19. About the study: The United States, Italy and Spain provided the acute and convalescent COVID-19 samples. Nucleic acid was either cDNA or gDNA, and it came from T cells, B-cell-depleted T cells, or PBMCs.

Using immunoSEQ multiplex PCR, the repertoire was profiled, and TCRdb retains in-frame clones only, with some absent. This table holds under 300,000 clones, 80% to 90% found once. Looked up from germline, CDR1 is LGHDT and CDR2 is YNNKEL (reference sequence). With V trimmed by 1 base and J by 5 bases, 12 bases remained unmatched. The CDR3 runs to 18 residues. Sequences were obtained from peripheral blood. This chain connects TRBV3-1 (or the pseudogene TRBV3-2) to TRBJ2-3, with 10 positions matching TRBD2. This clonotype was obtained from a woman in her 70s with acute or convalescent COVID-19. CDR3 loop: CASSQGSSSGGAEDTQYF. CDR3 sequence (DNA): TGTGCCAGCAGCCAAGGCAGTTCGAGCGGGGGGGCCGAAGATACGCAGTATTTT.